The 11 T cell receptor beta chains reported below all come from one sample, sequenced in a study of blood T cell repertoires in COVID-19. Data came from immunoSEQ multiplex PCR; TCRdb stores just in-frame clones and leaves some out. Of some 97,000 clones in the sample, more than 75% were seen once. Sequenced sample: peripheral blood. The origin of the receptors is a man aged 25-40 years in a cohort sampled during active COVID-19.

The rearrangement joins TRBV7-2 to TRBJ2-7; D unclear. V lost 3 bases, J lost 3 bases, and 9 bases lay in between. Germline V gene sequence: CDR1 SGHTA, CDR2 FQGNSA. The length of the CDR3 is 13 residues. The chain's CDR3 is CASSFAGIYEQYF. Written as DNA, the CDR3 is TGTGCCAGCAGCTTTGCAGGTATCTACGAGCAGTACTTC. The whole variable domain, remainder taken from reference TRBV7-2 and TRBJ2-7, is GAGVSQSPSNKVTEKGKDVELRCDPISGHTALYWYRQSLGQGLEFLIYFQGNSAPDKSGLPSDRFSAERTGGSVSTLTIQRTQQEDSAVYLCASSFAGIYEQYFGPGTRLTVT.

The gene calls are TRBV30 and TRBJ1-4, with D possibly TRBD1 on 5 matching bases. Germline V gives CDR1 GTSNPN, CDR2 SVGIG (reference sequence). V dropped 2 bases and J dropped 4 bases, with 8 bases sitting between them. This CDR3 contains 13 residues. The CDR3 DNA sequence: TGTGCCTGGAGTTTGGGGCTTAATGAAAAACTGTTTTTT. It encodes CAWSLGLNEKLFF.

The chain is built from TRBV5-1 and TRBJ2-1; TRBD1 matches at 9 bases. The CDR3 length is 14 residues. J was trimmed by 5 bases and V by 0 bases; bases with no gene match: 0. Germline V gene data show CDR1 as SGHRS and CDR2 as YFSETQ. The CDR3 spells CASSLGTGDNEQFF. Here the CDR3 DNA reads TGCGCCAGCAGCTTGGGGACAGGGGACAATGAGCAGTTCTTC.

V usage is TRBV27 and J usage is TRBJ2-2, with 8 bases identical to TRBD1. The ends lost 8 bases at V and 3 bases at J; junction bases unmatched: 8. The CDR3 consists of 15 residues. Germline loops: CDR1 MNHEY, CDR2 SMNVEV (reference sequence). In DNA, the CDR3 is TGTGCCAGCTCCCGAGGACAGGGATACACCGGGGAGCTGTTTTTT. It yields the protein CASSRGQGYTGELFF.

The V gene is TRBV9, the J gene TRBJ1-1; D possibly corresponds to TRBD1 (5 bases). The germline V gene encodes CDR1 SGDLS and CDR2 YYNGEE. V lost 4 bases and J 4 bases, leaving 11 bases between the germline ends. This CDR3 is 13 amino acids long. In DNA, the CDR3 is TGTGCCAGCAGCTCCCGGGGGAGCACTGAAGCTTTCTTT. This gives the protein CASSSRGSTEAFF.

This clone was observed once. The chain links TRBV5-6 to TRBJ2-7, with D possibly matching TRBD1 (6 bases). Trimming removed 4 bases from V and 3 bases from J, with 17 bases in between. Germline-derived CDR1 and CDR2 are SGHDT and YYEEEE. The CDR3 covers 15 residues. The CDR3 here is CASSRTRTEGYEQYF. Here the CDR3 DNA reads TGTGCCAGCAGCCGTACACGGACAGAAGGCTACGAGCAGTACTTC. Based on the CDR3 plus reference TRBV5-6 and TRBJ2-7, the full variable domain is DAGVTQSPTHLIKTRGQQVTLRCSPKSGHDTVSWYQQALGQGPQFIFQYYEEEERQRGNFPDRFSGHQFPNYSSELNVNALLLGDSALYLCASSRTRTEGYEQYFGPGTRLTVT.

The chain carries TRBV6-4 and TRBJ1-2; possible D gene TRBD1, 5 bases. From germline, CDR1 is MRHNA and CDR2 SNTAGT. The CDR3 has 16 amino acids. The V end was cut by 0 bases, the J end by 2 bases, with 13 bases between. CDR3 DNA: TGTGCCAGCAGTGACTCAGTACAGGCGTCCAACTATGGCTACACCTTC. Protein product: CASSDSVQASNYGYTF.

The chain combines TRBV5-1 with TRBJ2-5; 7 nucleotides line up with TRBD1. The CDR3 extends over 14 amino acids. J gave up 7 bases and V 0 bases, and 6 bases lay outside the gene matches. Germline V gene data show CDR1 as SGHRS and CDR2 as YFSETQ. CDR3 sequence (DNA): TGCGCCAGCAGCTTGGAAAGGGGGCGACGGACCCAGTACTTC. This gives the protein CASSLERGRRTQYF.

This clone was seen only a few times. V and J are TRBV7-3 and TRBJ1-2; D possibly corresponds to TRBD1 (5 bases). The V end was cut by 5 bases, the J end by 2 bases, with 12 bases between. CDR1 is SGHTA and CDR2 is FQGTGA in the germline V gene. The CDR3 totals 14 residues. The CDR3 reads CASSANRGNYGYTF. In DNA form, the CDR3 reads TGTGCCAGCAGCGCCAACCGGGGGAACTATGGCTACACCTTC. The full variable domain, rest sourced from reference TRBV7-3 and TRBJ1-2, is GAGVSQTPSNKVTEKGKYVELRCDPISGHTALYWYRQSLGQGPEFLIYFQGTGAADDSGLPNDRFFAVRPEGSVSTLKIQRTERGDSAVYLCASSANRGNYGYTFGSGTRLTVV.

The genes are TRBV10-1 and TRBJ2-7, with D possibly matching TRBD1 (6 bases). The germline gives CDR1 WNHNN, CDR2 SYGVQD (reference sequence). With 10 bases removed from V and 0 bases from J, the gap between germline ends came to 16 bases. The CDR3 consists of 14 residues. The CDR3 reads CANPTGSSSYEQYF. As DNA, the CDR3 is TGCGCCAATCCGACAGGATCCTCCTCCTACGAGCAGTACTTC.

V and J are TRBV3-1 (or the pseudogene TRBV3-2) and TRBJ2-2; TRBD2 matches at 10 bases. Trimming at V came to 4 bases and at J to 3 bases, leaving 5 bases not matched to a gene. The CDR3 runs 16 residues. The V gene's germline CDR1 is LGHDT and CDR2 YNNKEL (reference sequence). The CDR3 sequence is CASSPRLAGDTGELFF. CDR3 nucleotides: TGTGCCAGCAGCCCTAGGCTAGCGGGGGACACCGGGGAGCTGTTTTTT.